This T cell receptor beta chain stems from a study of T cell responses to AZD1222 COVID-19 vaccine. Method: immunoSEQ multiplex PCR; TCRdb's copy keeps in-frame clones and lacks some. Of about 84,000 clones detected, about nine tenths appear once; the ten largest clones hold around a tenth. Germline assignment: CDR1 LNHNV and CDR2 YYDKDF (reference sequence). Trimming cost V 0 bases and J 6 bases; bases outside gene matches: 5. The CDR3 runs to 15 residues. The source material was peripheral blood, sampled 28 days after the second AZD1222 dose. This sequence was found in an adult who received the AZD1222 COVID-19 vaccine. This chain uses TRBV15 with TRBJ1-1, with 9 bases aligning to TRBD1. The CDR3 protein is CATSRDRGQGSEAFF. The CDR3 DNA reads TGTGCCACCAGCAGAGATAGGGGACAGGGTTCTGAAGCTTTCTTT.